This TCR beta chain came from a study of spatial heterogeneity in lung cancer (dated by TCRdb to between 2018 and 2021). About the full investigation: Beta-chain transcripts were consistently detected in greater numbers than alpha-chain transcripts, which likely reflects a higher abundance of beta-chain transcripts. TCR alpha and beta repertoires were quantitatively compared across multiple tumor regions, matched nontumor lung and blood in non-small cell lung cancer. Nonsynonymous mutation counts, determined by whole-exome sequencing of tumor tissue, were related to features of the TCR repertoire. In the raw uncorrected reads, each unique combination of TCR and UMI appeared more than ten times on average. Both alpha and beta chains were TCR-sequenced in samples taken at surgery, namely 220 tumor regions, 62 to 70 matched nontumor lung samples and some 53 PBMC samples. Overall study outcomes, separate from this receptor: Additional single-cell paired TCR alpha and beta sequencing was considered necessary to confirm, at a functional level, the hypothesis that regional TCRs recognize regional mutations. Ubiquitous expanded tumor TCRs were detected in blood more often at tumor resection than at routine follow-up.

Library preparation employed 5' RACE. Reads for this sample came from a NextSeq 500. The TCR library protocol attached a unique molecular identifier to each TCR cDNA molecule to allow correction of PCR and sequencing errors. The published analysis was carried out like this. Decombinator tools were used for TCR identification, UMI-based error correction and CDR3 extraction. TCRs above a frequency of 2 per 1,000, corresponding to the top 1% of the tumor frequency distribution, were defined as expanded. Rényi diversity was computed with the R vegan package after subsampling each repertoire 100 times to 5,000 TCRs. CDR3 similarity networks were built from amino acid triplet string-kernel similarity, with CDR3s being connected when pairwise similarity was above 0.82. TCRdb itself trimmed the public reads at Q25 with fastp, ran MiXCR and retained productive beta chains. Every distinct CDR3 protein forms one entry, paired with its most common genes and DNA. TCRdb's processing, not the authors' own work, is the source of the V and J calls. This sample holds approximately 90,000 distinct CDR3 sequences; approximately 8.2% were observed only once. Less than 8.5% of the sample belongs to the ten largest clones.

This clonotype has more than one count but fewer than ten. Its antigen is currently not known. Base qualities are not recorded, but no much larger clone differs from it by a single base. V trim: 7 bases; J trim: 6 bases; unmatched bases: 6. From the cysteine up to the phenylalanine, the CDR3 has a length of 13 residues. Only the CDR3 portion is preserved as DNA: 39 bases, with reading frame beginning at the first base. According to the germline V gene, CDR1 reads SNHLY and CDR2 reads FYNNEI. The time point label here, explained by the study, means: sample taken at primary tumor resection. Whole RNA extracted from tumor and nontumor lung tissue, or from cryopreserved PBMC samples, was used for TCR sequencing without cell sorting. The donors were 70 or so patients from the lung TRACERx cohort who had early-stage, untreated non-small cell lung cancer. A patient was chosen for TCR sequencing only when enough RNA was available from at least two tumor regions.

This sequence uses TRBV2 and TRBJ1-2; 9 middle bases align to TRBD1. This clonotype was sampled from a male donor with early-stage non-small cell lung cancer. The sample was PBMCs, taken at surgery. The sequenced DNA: TGTGCCAGCAATACCTGGACAGGGGATGGCTACACCTTC. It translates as CASNTWTGDGYTF.